Following are 9 T cell receptor beta chains from one sample sequenced in a study of blood T cell repertoires in COVID-19. The assay was immunoSEQ multiplex PCR, and TCRdb's table has in-frame clones only and misses some. The sample has over 20,000 clones; around 92% are singletons. The source material was peripheral blood. Every receptor here comes from a human donor in a cohort sampled during active COVID-19.

V gene TRBV13 combines with J gene TRBJ2-1, with D maybe TRBD1 (5 bases). Germline V gene data show CDR1 as PRHDT and CDR2 as FYEKMQ (reference sequence). With 0 bases removed from V and 9 bases from J, the gap between germline ends came to 6 bases. This CDR3 region has 12 residues. CDR3 nucleotides: TGTGCCAGCAGCTTAGGTAGGGGTGAGCAGTTCTTC. This encodes CASSLGRGEQFF.

The rearrangement joins TRBV28 to TRBJ1-1; tentative D call: TRBD1 (5 bases). Germline V gives CDR1 MDHEN, CDR2 SYDVKM. V lost 6 bases and J 5 bases, leaving 10 bases between the germline ends. There are 12 residues in the CDR3. The CDR3 coding sequence is TGTGCCAGCAGCTGGGGGGGAACTGAAGCTTTCTTT. It translates to CASSWGGTEAFF.

The rearrangement uses TRBV9 and TRBJ2-7, with a tentative D call TRBD1 (6 bases). The CDR3 is made up of 15 amino acids. CDR1 is SGDLS, CDR2 YYNGEE, per germline. V was pared by 0 bases and J by 1 base, with 11 bases between. CDR3 DNA sequence: TGTGCCAGCAGCGTAGTACCTACAGGGTCCTACGAGCAGTACTTC. Its protein product is CASSVVPTGSYEQYF.

The rearrangement joins TRBV7-2 to TRBJ2-3, with a tentative D call TRBD2 (5 bases). The CDR3 has 15 amino acids. From germline, CDR1 is SGHTA and CDR2 FQGNSA. Trimming pared 5 bases from V and 0 bases from J, leaving 12 bases between. In DNA form, the CDR3 reads TGTGCCAGCAGCATCGGCGGGCTCAGCACAGATACGCAGTATTTT. Translation: CASSIGGLSTDTQYF. Complete variable domain (other parts from reference TRBV7-2 and TRBJ2-3): GAGVSQSPSNKVTEKGKDVELRCDPISGHTALYWYRQSLGQGLEFLIYFQGNSAPDKSGLPSDRFSAERTGGSVSTLTIQRTQQEDSAVYLCASSIGGLSTDTQYFGPGTRLTVL.

This sequence joins TRBV11-1 and TRBJ2-3, with 10 positions matching TRBD2. Trimming cost V 5 bases and J 3 bases; bases outside gene matches: 8. Germline V gene sequence: CDR1 SGHAT, CDR2 FQDESV (reference sequence). This CDR3 comprises 16 residues. This chain's CDR3 is CASSLLTAGGTDTQYF. CDR3 sequence (DNA): TGTGCCAGCAGCCTTCTAACAGCGGGAGGGACAGATACGCAGTATTTT.

The V gene is TRBV30, the J gene TRBJ2-5; no definite D call. Trimming removed 1 base from V and 2 bases from J, with 8 bases in between. There are 13 residues in the CDR3. Per the germline V gene, CDR1 is GTSNPN and CDR2 is SVGIG (reference sequence). The CDR3, as DNA: TGTGCCTGGAGTGGCCGTCGGCAAGAGACCCAGTACTTC. It translates to CAWSGRRQETQYF.

This clone showed up just once. The CDR3 protein is CATSRDRANYNEQFF. In DNA form, the CDR3 reads TGTGCCACCAGCAGAGATCGCGCCAACTACAATGAGCAGTTCTTC. This chain joins TRBV15 and TRBJ2-1; D call uncertain. Per germline, CDR1 LNHNV and CDR2 YYDKDF (reference sequence). V was trimmed by 0 bases and J by 3 bases, leaving 9 bases between them. The length of the CDR3 is 15 residues.

V gene TRBV5-1 combines with J gene TRBJ1-1, with D possibly being TRBD1 (5 bases). The V end lost 4 bases, the J end lost 2 bases, and 12 bases lay between the germline ends. The germline gives CDR1 SGHRS, CDR2 YFSETQ. The CDR3 totals 14 residues. The CDR3 nucleotides read TGCGCCAGCAGCAAAGACAGAACTAACACTGAAGCTTTCTTT. As protein: CASSKDRTNTEAFF. The full variable domain, with the rest looked up from reference TRBV5-1 and TRBJ1-1, is KAGVTQTPRYLIKTRGQQVTLSCSPISGHRSVSWYQQTPGQGLQFLFEYFSETQRNKGNFPGRFSGRQFSNSRSEMNVSTLELGDSALYLCASSKDRTNTEAFFGQGTRLTVV.

The J gene is TRBJ1-6, the V gene TRBV21-1. TRBV21-1 is a known pseudogene. The CDR3 length is 16 residues. The CDR3 reads CASSNQRKINNSPLHF. DNA of the CDR3: TGTGCCAGCAGCAACCAGCGGAAAATTAATAATTCACCCCTCCACTTT.